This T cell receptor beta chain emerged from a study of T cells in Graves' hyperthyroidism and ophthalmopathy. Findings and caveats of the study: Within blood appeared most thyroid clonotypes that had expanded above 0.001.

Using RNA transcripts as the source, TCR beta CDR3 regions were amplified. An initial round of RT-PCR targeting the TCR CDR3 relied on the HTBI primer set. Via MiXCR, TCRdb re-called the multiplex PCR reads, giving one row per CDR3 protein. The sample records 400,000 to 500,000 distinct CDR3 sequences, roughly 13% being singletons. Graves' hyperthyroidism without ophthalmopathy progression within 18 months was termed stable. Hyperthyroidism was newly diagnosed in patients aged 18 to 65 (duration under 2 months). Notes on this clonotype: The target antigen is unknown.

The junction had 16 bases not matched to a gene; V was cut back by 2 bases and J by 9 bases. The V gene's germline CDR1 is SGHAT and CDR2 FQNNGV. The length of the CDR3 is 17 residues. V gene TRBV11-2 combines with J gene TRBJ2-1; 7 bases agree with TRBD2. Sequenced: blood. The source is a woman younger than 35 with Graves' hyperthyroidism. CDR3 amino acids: CASSLFGATTGTIEQFF. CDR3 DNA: TGTGCCAGCAGCTTATTCGGGGCAACAACCGGGACTATTGAGCAGTTCTTC.